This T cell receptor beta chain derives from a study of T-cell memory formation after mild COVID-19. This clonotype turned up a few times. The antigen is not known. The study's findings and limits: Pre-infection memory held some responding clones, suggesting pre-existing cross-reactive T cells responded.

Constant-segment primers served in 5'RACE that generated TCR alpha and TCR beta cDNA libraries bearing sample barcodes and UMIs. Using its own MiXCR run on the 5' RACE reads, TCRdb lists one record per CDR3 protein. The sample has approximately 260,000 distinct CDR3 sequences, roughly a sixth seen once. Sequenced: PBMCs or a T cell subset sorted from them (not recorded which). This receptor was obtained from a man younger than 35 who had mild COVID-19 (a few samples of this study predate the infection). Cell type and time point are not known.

CDR3 DNA sequence: TGTGCCAGCAGTGACCAGGGGGCTGGCAATCAGCCCCAGCATTTT. Translated: CASSDQGAGNQPQHF. The V call is TRBV6-1, the J call TRBJ1-5; 8 bases agree with TRBD1. CDR3 length equals 15 residues. Per germline, CDR1 MNHNS and CDR2 SASEGT. The J segment lost 2 bases and the V segment lost 3 bases, leaving 3 bases of the junction unmatched.